The entry that follows covers one TCR beta chain sequence. Its cognate antigen is unknown. This entry belongs to a study of breast tumors, draining lymph nodes, adjacent tissues. Findings and caveats of the study: The data were judged consistent with most tumor T cells coming from lymph node and expanding in tumor. Compared with basal-like, luminal-like tumors shared significantly more repertoire with nontumor tissue. Tumor TCR diversity was below lymph nodes but above nontumor tissue.

Breast cancer patients provided tissue from their axillary draining lymph nodes. TCRdb reprocessed the multiplex PCR reads with MiXCR, giving one entry per CDR3 protein. The sample lists 250,000 or so distinct CDR3 sequences, around 30% occurring once. In germline, CDR1 is MNHEY, CDR2 SMNVEV (reference sequence). Trimming stripped 6 bases from V and 0 bases from J, with 15 bases between. This CDR3 spans 15 amino acids. The rearrangement joins TRBV27 to TRBJ2-7, with D possibly TRBD2 on 6 matching bases. This receptor was identified in a female donor with breast cancer. Some clones in this sample may be carry-over from other donors' samples. Material for sequencing was axillary lymph node tissue. The CDR3 DNA is TGTGCCAGCAGCGGGTGGACTAAGAGCTCCTACGAGCAGTACTTC. The encoded protein is CASSGWTKSSYEQYF.